Reported below is one T cell receptor (beta chain). What it recognizes is unknown. The record originates from a study of cytomegalovirus exposure and HLA in healthy donors. Study overall: Out of roughly 170 million T cells, an earlier analysis found some 110 million unique TCR beta sequences in total. Points from the study as a whole: Analyzed later, most CMV-associated TCR beta chains appeared HLA-restricted. Common viral pathogens were later found to be apparently linked to several of the most significant clusters.

V shed 2 bases and J shed 8 bases, with 12 bases lying between them. The CDR3 totals 13 residues. Per germline, CDR1 SNHLY and CDR2 FYNNEI. 13 Jbeta primers and 60 Vbeta primers were used for the PCR. The repertoire was sequenced with immunoSEQ multiplex PCR; TCRdb's copy has only in-frame clones and lacks some. The sample contains 90,000 to 120,000 clones, approximately 70% of which appear only once. The sequenced sample consisted of PBMCs. The clonotype was recovered from a young man in good health and CMV-seropositive. The V gene is TRBV2, the J gene TRBJ1-2; D gene ambiguous. CDR3 nucleotides: TGTGCCAGCAGTGAACTGAGCCGAGGAGGCTACACCTTC. Its translation: CASSELSRGGYTF.